Following are 27 T cell receptor beta chains from one sample sequenced in a study of somatic mutations in cytotoxic T cells in rheumatoid arthritis. This table comes from immunoSEQ multiplex PCR, and its TCRdb copy is limited to in-frame clones, with some not included. The table has approximately 9,600 clones, around four fifths seen once. The sample comprised CD8+ T cells sorted from blood. The source of these receptors is an adult with rheumatoid arthritis.

This clone was picked up a small number of times. The chain uses TRBV6-5 and TRBJ1-5, with D perhaps TRBD1 (5 bases). Trimming removed 7 bases at V and 5 bases at J, with 12 bases between. The CDR3 length is 13 residues. The germline CDR1 and CDR2 sequences are MNHEY and SVGAGI. This chain's CDR3 is CASTEGRHQPQHF. In nucleotides, the CDR3 is TGTGCCAGCACCGAGGGGAGACATCAGCCCCAGCATTTT.

The V gene is TRBV27, the J gene TRBJ2-7; no definite D call. V gave up 5 bases and J gave up 0 bases, with 5 bases separating them. Germline CDR1 reads MNHEY; CDR2 reads SMNVEV (reference sequence). The CDR3 loop spans 12 amino acids. CDR3 sequence reads: CASSPPSYEQYF. The CDR3 DNA is TGTGCCAGCAGTCCCCCCTCCTACGAGCAGTACTTC.

The chain joins TRBV14 to TRBJ1-1; the D gene is possibly TRBD1 (6 bases). There are 19 residues in the CDR3. V dropped 0 bases and J dropped 0 bases, with 20 bases sitting between them. CDR1 and CDR2 from the germline V gene are SGHDN and FVKESK. CDR3 DNA sequence: TGTGCCAGCAGCCAAGAGGACCCCAGGGGTTCCTTTTTGAACACTGAAGCTTTCTTT. Residues: CASSQEDPRGSFLNTEAFF.

The chain links TRBV5-4 to TRBJ1-1; 7 bases agree with TRBD1. V lost 4 bases, J lost 0 bases, and 6 bases stayed unmatched. The length of the CDR3 is 15 residues. Germline V gene sequence: CDR1 SGHNT, CDR2 YYREEE (reference sequence). The CDR3 sequence: CASSPGTDMNTEAFF. The DNA of the CDR3 is TGTGCCAGCAGCCCGGGGACAGACATGAACACTGAAGCTTTCTTT.

The genes are TRBV9 and TRBJ2-5; D may be TRBD1 (5 bases). The germline V gene has CDR1 SGDLS and CDR2 YYNGEE. CDR3 size: 15 residues. V was pared by 4 bases and J by 5 bases, with 18 bases between. This chain's CDR3 is CASSRHDSYLETQYF. CDR3 bases: TGTGCCAGCAGCAGACACGACAGCTACCTGGAGACCCAGTACTTC.

The V gene is TRBV28, the J gene TRBJ2-5, with TRBD2 matching over 8 bases. The end of the DNA fits TRBJ2-7 better, so the J call may be wrong. There are 18 residues in the CDR3. Germline V gives CDR1 MDHEN, CDR2 SYDVKM. The CDR3 nucleotides are TGTGCCAGCAGTTTAGCGTCGTGGGTCGGGAGGGCCTCCTACGAGCAGTACTTC. Its translation is CASSLASWVGRASYEQYF.

The chain recombines TRBV7-2 with TRBJ1-1, with TRBD1 as a possible D gene (5 bases). The CDR3 is 13 residues long. The germline V gene encodes CDR1 SGHTA and CDR2 FQGNSA. The ends were cut back, 5 bases at V and 5 bases at J, with 12 bases in the middle. Written as DNA, the CDR3 is TGTGCCAGCAGCGTGGGGGGTGGAACTGAAGCTTTCTTT. Amino acids: CASSVGGGTEAFF.

The V call is TRBV6-4, the J call TRBJ2-1, with 9 bases matching TRBD2. Germline V gene lookup returns CDR1 MRHNA and CDR2 SNTAGT. After removal of 0 bases from V and 6 bases from J, the junction contained 3 bases not matched to a gene. The CDR3 totals 15 residues. The chain's CDR3 is CASSDSKAGGNEQFF. CDR3 nucleotides: TGTGCCAGCAGTGACTCGAAAGCGGGGGGCAATGAGCAGTTCTTC.

This clone has only a few counts. The chain uses TRBV4-1 and TRBJ2-7; D not certain. Trimming cost V 4 bases and J 1 base, with 17 bases left between them. Germline CDR1 and CDR2: MGHRA and YSYEKL. CDR3 length: 16 amino acids. The CDR3 spells CASSPESDLDSYEQYF. The DNA of the CDR3 is TGCGCCAGCAGCCCAGAAAGCGATCTCGATTCCTACGAGCAGTACTTC.

This CDR3 reads CASSRQEGGQPQHF. In DNA form, the CDR3 reads TGTGCCAGCAGCCGTCAAGAAGGCGGACAGCCCCAGCATTTT. This sequence joins TRBV6-5 and TRBJ1-5; D is unclear. CDR3 length equals 14 residues. V lost 6 bases and J 7 bases, leaving 16 bases between the germline ends. The germline gives CDR1 MNHEY, CDR2 SVGAGI.

The chain is built from TRBV5-1 and TRBJ1-6; D ambiguous. The CDR3 is 16 residues long. The germline CDR1 and CDR2 sequences are SGHRS and YFSETQ. V was shortened by 1 base and J by 0 bases, with 8 bases between the two germline ends. Here the CDR3 DNA reads TGCGCCAGCAGCTTGACTCTAAGCTCCTATAATTCACCCCTCCACTTT. This translates into CASSLTLSSYNSPLHF.

Here the CDR3 DNA reads TGTGCCAGCAGCCATGAAGACAGGGGAGTAACCTACAATGAGCAGTTCTTC. Encoded protein: CASSHEDRGVTYNEQFF. This rearrangement joins TRBV5-6 to TRBJ2-1; 8 nucleotides line up with TRBD1. V shed 4 bases and J 2 bases; nucleotides not matched to a gene: 11. Germline V gene lookup returns CDR1 SGHDT and CDR2 YYEEEE. The CDR3 is 17 residues long.

The count of this clone is one. CDR3 DNA: TGTGCCAGCAGCTACTTAGGCGAGACCTCTGGAAACACCATATATTTT. Encoded protein: CASSYLGETSGNTIYF. The chain employs TRBV7-9 and TRBJ1-3; D is uncertain. Trimming left V 4 bases short and J 0 bases short, with 13 bases between. Germline-derived CDR1 and CDR2 are SEHNR and FQNEAQ (reference sequence). The CDR3 loop spans 16 amino acids.

V is TRBV5-4 and J is TRBJ2-7; D assignment may be TRBD1 or TRBD2 (5 bases each). Trimming pared 0 bases from V and 2 bases from J, leaving 9 bases between. The V gene's germline CDR1 is SGHNT and CDR2 YYREEE (reference sequence). The CDR3 length is 14 residues. Here the CDR3 DNA reads TGTGCCAGCAGCTTGGCGTGGGGGACCTACGAGCAGTACTTC. Translated, it gives CASSLAWGTYEQYF.

The chain links TRBV2 to TRBJ2-1; perhaps TRBD2 as D (6 bases). The CDR3 is 17 residues long. The V and J ends lost 7 bases and 0 bases respectively, with 19 bases between them. Germline V gives CDR1 SNHLY, CDR2 FYNNEI. The CDR3 region is CASMPLAPGISYNEQFF. As DNA, the CDR3 is TGTGCCAGCATGCCCCTAGCGCCGGGGATCTCCTACAATGAGCAGTTCTTC.

The genes are TRBV5-4 and TRBJ2-1; D call uncertain. The V end lost 4 bases, the J end lost 8 bases, and 10 bases lay between the germline ends. In germline, CDR1 is SGHNT, CDR2 YYREEE (reference sequence). The CDR3 is 12 residues long. The CDR3 DNA reads as TGTGCCAGCAGCCCCATTAGTGATGAGCAGTTCTTC. Translating it yields CASSPISDEQFF.

The genes are TRBV15 and TRBJ1-5, with D unclear. This CDR3 has 15 amino acids. Per the germline V gene, CDR1 is LNHNV and CDR2 is YYDKDF (reference sequence). Trimming shortened V by 1 base and J by 3 bases, and 10 bases separated the two germline ends. The CDR3 DNA sequence: TGTGCCACCAGCAGAGTTGGTTCGTCCAATCAGCCCCAGCATTTT. Its protein product is CATSRVGSSNQPQHF.

CDR3 sequence reads: CASSATGSGYGYTF. CDR3 nucleotide sequence: TGTGCCAGCAGCGCGACAGGGAGCGGCTATGGCTACACCTTC. This chain links TRBV9 with TRBJ1-2, with TRBD1 matching 7 bases. The junction had 6 bases not matched to a gene; V was cut back by 3 bases and J by 4 bases. Germline values: CDR1 SGDLS, CDR2 YYNGEE. The CDR3 totals 14 residues.

The CDR3 sequence: CASSPNLPRELDTGELFF. As DNA, the CDR3 is TGTGCCAGCAGCCCAAACCTGCCCCGGGAATTGGACACCGGGGAGCTGTTTTTT. The rearrangement uses TRBV5-4 and TRBJ2-2; D may be TRBD2 (5 bases). Deletions cut 4 bases from V and 3 bases from J, with 22 bases between. Per germline, CDR1 SGHNT and CDR2 YYREEE (reference sequence). This CDR3 contains 18 residues.

V usage is TRBV6-5 and J usage is TRBJ1-5, with a tentative D call TRBD1 (6 bases). The CDR3 consists of 13 residues. The germline gives CDR1 MNHEY, CDR2 SVGAGI. Trimming took 6 bases from V and 4 from J, leaving 10 bases between them. The CDR3 nucleotides are TGTGCCAGCAGCGGGGGCTGGAATCAGCCCCAGCATTTT. Translation: CASSGGWNQPQHF.

CDR3 coding DNA: TGTGCCAGCACGAGGGGGCTGGCAAGGGAGCAGTACTTC. It translates to CASTRGLAREQYF. The rearrangement links TRBV2 to TRBJ2-7; 7 bases align to TRBD1. V lost 7 bases, J lost 7 bases, and 10 bases stayed unmatched. Germline V CDR1 and CDR2: SNHLY, FYNNEI. This CDR3 region has 13 residues. The whole variable domain, remainder taken from reference TRBV2 and TRBJ2-7, is EPEVTQTPSHQVTQMGQEVILRCVPISNHLYFYWYRQILGQKVEFLVSFYNNEISEKSEIFDDQFSVERPDGSNFTLKIRSTKLEDSAMYFCASTRGLAREQYFGPGTRLTVT.

This chain uses TRBV5-1 with TRBJ2-7; the D call may be TRBD1 or TRBD2 (5 bases each). The CDR3 is 14 residues long. Trimming pared 3 bases from V and 0 bases from J, leaving 10 bases between. Germline lookup yields CDR1 SGHRS and CDR2 YFSETQ. CDR3 DNA: TGCGCCAGCAGCTCCCGGGACGGCTCCTACGAGCAGTACTTC. Protein sequence: CASSSRDGSYEQYF.

This clone turned up a few times. The chain uses TRBV20-1 and TRBJ1-1; no definite D call. From germline, CDR1 is DFQATT and CDR2 SNEGSKA (reference sequence). The V end lost 4 bases, the J end lost 4 bases, and 7 bases lay between the germline ends. The CDR3 runs to 11 residues. CDR3: CSANEGTEAFF. CDR3 sequence (DNA): TGCAGTGCTAACGAGGGCACTGAAGCTTTCTTT.

This clone was detected only once. The gene calls are TRBV6-1 and TRBJ2-7; unclear D gene. V was clipped by 3 bases and J by 2 bases, with 11 bases between them. The CDR3 is 14 amino acids. Germline lookup yields CDR1 MNHNS and CDR2 SASEGT. Here the CDR3 DNA reads TGTGCCAGCAGTGACTTGGGCCGGCCCTACGAGCAGTACTTC. Amino acid sequence: CASSDLGRPYEQYF.

The V gene is TRBV4-2, the J gene TRBJ2-7; no clear D. This CDR3 spans 15 amino acids. Trimming shortened V by 1 base and J by 3 bases, and 13 bases separated the two germline ends. CDR1 is LGHNA and CDR2 is YNFKEQ in the germline V gene. CDR3 DNA sequence: TGTGCCAGCAGCCAAGGGATTCGGGTCAACTACGAGCAGTACTTC. It translates to CASSQGIRVNYEQYF.

The gene calls are TRBV2 and TRBJ2-1; 10 positions match TRBD2. With 3 bases clipped from V and 7 bases from J, the junction kept 15 bases outside the gene matches. Per germline, CDR1 SNHLY and CDR2 FYNNEI. The length of the CDR3 is 18 residues. The CDR3: CASSEEPVLAGSSNEQFF. Here the CDR3 DNA reads TGTGCCAGCAGTGAGGAACCCGTACTAGCGGGGTCCTCAAATGAGCAGTTCTTC.

This chain links TRBV4-2 with TRBJ2-1; 8 bases match TRBD2. The V and J ends lost 1 base and 7 bases, in that order; junction bases with no gene match: 0. The CDR3 is 13 residues long. Germline V gene lookup returns CDR1 LGHNA and CDR2 YNFKEQ. This chain's CDR3 is CASSQGLANEQFF. In DNA, the CDR3 is TGTGCCAGCAGCCAAGGACTAGCGAATGAGCAGTTCTTC.